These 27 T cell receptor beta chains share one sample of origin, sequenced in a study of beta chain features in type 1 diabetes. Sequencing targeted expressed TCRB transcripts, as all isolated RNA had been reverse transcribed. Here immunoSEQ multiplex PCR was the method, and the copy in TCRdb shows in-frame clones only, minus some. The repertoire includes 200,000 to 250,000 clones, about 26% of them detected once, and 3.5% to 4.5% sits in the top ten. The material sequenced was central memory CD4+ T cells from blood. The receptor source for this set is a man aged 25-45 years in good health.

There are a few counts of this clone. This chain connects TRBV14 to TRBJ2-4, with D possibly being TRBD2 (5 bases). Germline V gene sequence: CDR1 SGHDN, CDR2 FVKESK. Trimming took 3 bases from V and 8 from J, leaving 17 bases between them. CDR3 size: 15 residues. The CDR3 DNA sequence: TGTGCCAGCAGCCATATGGGGTCCCGAGCGGACATTCAGTACTTC. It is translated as CASSHMGSRADIQYF.

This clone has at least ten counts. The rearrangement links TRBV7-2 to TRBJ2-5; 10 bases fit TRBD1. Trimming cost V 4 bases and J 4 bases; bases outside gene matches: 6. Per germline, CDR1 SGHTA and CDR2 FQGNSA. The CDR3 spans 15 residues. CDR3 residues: CASSSRTGGGETQYF. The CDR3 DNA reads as TGTGCCAGCAGCTCAAGGACAGGGGGAGGAGAGACCCAGTACTTC.

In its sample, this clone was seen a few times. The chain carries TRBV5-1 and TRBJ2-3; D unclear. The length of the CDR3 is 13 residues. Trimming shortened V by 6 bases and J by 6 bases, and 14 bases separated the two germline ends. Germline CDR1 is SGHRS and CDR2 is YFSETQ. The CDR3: CASTSFLGDTQYF. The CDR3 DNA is TGCGCCAGCACCTCGTTCCTCGGGGATACGCAGTATTTT.

The CDR3 is CASSFGRTLNGEQYF. The CDR3, as DNA: TGTGCCAGCAGCTTCGGACGAACCTTAAACGGCGAGCAGTACTTC. The V call is TRBV5-4, the J call TRBJ2-7; D gene ambiguous. This CDR3 region has 15 residues. CDR1 and CDR2 (germline): SGHNT, YYREEE (reference sequence). V was cut by 2 bases and J by 6 bases, with 18 bases left in between. Full variable domain (remainder filled in from reference TRBV5-4 and TRBJ2-7): ETGVTQSPTHLIKTRGQQVTLRCSSQSGHNTVSWYQQALGQGPQFIFQYYREEENGRGNFPPRFSGLQFPNYSSELNVNALELDDSALYLCASSFGRTLNGEQYFGPGTRLTVT.

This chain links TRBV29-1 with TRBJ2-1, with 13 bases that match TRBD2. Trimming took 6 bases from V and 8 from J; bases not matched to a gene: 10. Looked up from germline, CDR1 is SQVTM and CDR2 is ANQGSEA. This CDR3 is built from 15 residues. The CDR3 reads CSVPRLAGGQDEQFF. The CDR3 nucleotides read TGCAGCGTCCCAAGACTAGCGGGGGGCCAGGATGAGCAGTTCTTC.

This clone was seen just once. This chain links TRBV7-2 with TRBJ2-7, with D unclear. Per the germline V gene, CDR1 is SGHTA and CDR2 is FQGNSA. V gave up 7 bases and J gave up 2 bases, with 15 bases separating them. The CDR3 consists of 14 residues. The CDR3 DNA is TGTGCCAGCACCCCTACTAAGGGAACCTACGAGCAGTACTTC. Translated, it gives CASTPTKGTYEQYF.

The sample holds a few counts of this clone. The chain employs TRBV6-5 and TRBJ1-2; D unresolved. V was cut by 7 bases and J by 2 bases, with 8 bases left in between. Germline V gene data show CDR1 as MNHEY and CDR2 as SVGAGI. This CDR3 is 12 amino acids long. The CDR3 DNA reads TGTGCCAGCAAATCACCAAACTATGGCTACACCTTC. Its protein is CASKSPNYGYTF.

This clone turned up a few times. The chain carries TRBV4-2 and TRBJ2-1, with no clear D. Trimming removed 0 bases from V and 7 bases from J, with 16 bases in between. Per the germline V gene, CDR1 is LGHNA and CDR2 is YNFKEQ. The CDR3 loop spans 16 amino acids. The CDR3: CASSQDGAIGANEQFF. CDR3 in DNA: TGTGCCAGCAGCCAAGATGGAGCGATTGGTGCAAATGAGCAGTTCTTC.

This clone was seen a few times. This CDR3 is CASSQGNQPQHF. The CDR3 nucleotides are TGTGCCAGCAGTCAGGGGAATCAGCCCCAGCATTTT. The V call is TRBV2, the J call TRBJ1-5; possible D gene TRBD1, 6 bases. The CDR3 length is 12 residues. CDR1 SNHLY and CDR2 FYNNEI come from the germline V gene. Trimming cost V 5 bases and J 4 bases, with 6 bases left between them.

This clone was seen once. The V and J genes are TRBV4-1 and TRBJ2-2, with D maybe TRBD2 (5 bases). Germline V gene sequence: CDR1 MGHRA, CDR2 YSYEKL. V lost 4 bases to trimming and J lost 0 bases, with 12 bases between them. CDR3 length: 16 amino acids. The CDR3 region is CASSRGEGANTGELFF. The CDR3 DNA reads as TGCGCCAGCAGCCGGGGTGAGGGCGCGAACACCGGGGAGCTGTTTTTT.

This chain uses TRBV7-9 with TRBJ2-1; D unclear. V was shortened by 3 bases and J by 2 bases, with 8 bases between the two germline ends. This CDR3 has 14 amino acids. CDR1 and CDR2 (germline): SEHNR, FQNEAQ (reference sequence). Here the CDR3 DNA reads TGTGCCAGCAGCTTTCGACTCCCCTACAATGAGCAGTTCTTC. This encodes CASSFRLPYNEQFF.

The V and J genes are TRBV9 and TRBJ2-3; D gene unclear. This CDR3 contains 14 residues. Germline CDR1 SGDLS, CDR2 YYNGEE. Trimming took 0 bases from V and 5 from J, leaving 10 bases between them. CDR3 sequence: CASSVDLVVDTQYF. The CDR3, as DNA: TGTGCCAGCAGCGTAGATTTAGTGGTAGATACGCAGTATTTT.

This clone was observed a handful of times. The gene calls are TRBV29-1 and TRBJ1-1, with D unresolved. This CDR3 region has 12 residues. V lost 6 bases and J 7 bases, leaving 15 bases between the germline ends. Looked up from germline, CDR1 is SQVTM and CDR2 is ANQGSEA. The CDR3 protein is CSVAKKGSEAFF. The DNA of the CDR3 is TGCAGCGTAGCGAAGAAAGGGAGTGAAGCTTTCTTT.

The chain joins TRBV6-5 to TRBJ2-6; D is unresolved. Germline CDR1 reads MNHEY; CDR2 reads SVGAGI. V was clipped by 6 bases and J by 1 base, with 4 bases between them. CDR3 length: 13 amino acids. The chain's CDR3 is CASRLSGANVLTF. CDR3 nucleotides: TGTGCCAGCAGGCTTTCTGGGGCCAACGTCCTGACTTTC.

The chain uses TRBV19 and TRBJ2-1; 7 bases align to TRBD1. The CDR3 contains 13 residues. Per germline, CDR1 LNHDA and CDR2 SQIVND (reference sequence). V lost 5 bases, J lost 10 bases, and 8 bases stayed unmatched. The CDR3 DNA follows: TGTGCCAGTAGTGACAGGGTAACCGACGAGCAGTTCTTC. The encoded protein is CASSDRVTDEQFF.

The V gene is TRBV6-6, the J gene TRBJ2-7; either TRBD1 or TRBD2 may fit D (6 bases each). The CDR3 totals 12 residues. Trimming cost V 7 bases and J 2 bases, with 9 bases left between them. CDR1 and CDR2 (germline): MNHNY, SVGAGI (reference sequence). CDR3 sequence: CASKGGAYEQYF. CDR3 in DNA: TGTGCCAGCAAGGGGGGAGCCTACGAGCAGTACTTC.

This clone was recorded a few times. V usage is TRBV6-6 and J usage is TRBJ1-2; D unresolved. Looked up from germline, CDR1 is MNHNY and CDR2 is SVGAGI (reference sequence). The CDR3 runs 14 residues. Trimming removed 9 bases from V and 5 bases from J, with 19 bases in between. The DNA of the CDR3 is TGTGCCAGTAGGCCCACCGTGGGGTTATATGGCTACACCTTC. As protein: CASRPTVGLYGYTF.

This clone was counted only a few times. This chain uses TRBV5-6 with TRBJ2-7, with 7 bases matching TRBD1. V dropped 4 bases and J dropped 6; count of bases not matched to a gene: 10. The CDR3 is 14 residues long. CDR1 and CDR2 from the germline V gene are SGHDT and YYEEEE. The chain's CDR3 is CASSGQTGKLEQYF. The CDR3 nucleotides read TGTGCCAGCAGCGGACAGACAGGGAAGCTCGAGCAGTACTTC.

This chain's CDR3 is CAGRPSGVAREQYF. CDR3 bases: TGTGCGGGGAGGCCTAGCGGGGTCGCGCGAGAGCAGTACTTC. This chain joins TRBV30 and TRBJ2-7; 9 bases are a match to TRBD2. Germline values: CDR1 GTSNPN, CDR2 SVGIG (reference sequence). CDR3 length equals 14 residues.

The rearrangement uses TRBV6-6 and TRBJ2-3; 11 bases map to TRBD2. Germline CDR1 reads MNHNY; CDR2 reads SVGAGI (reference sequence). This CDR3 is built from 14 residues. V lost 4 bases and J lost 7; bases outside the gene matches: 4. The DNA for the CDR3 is TGTGCCAGCAGTTCTAGCGGGGGGCCATATACGCAGTATTTT. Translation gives CASSSSGGPYTQYF.

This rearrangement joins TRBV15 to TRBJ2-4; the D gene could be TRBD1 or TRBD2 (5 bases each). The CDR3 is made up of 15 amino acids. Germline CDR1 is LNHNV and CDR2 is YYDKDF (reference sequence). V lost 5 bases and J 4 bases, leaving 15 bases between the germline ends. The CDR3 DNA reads TGTGCCACCAGCCCCCCCGGGACCTTGAAAAACATTCAGTACTTC. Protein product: CATSPPGTLKNIQYF.

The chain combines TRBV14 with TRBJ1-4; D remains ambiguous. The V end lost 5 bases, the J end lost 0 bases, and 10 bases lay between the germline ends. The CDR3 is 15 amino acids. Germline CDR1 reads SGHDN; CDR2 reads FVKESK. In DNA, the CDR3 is TGTGCCAGCAGCGGACTCAGCCCAACTAATGAAAAACTGTTTTTT. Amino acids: CASSGLSPTNEKLFF. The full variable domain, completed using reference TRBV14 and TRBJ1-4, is EAGVTQFPSHSVIEKGQTVTLRCDPISGHDNLYWYRRVMGKEIKFLLHFVKESKQDESGMPNNRFLAERTGGTYSTLKVQPAELEDSGVYFCASSGLSPTNEKLFFGSGTQLSVL.

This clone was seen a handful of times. In DNA, the CDR3 is TGCAGCGTAAATTTAATGGCGGGGGGGACAGATACGCAGTATTTT. This sequence encodes CSVNLMAGGTDTQYF. The V gene is TRBV29-1, the J gene TRBJ2-3; 9 nucleotides align to TRBD2. J lost 3 bases, V lost 6 bases, and 10 bases had no gene match. The CDR3 totals 15 residues. Per the germline V gene, CDR1 is SQVTM and CDR2 is ANQGSEA.

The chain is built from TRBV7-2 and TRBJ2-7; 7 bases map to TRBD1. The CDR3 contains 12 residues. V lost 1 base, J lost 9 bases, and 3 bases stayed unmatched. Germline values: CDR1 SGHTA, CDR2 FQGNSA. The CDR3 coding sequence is TGTGCCAGCAGCTTAGAGGCAGGGGGGCAGTACTTC. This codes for CASSLEAGGQYF.

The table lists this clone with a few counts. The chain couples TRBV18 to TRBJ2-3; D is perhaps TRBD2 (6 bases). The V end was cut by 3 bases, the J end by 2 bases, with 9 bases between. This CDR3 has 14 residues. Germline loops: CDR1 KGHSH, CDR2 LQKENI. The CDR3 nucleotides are TGTGCCAGCTCACCTGGGACTTTCACAGATACGCAGTATTTT. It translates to CASSPGTFTDTQYF.

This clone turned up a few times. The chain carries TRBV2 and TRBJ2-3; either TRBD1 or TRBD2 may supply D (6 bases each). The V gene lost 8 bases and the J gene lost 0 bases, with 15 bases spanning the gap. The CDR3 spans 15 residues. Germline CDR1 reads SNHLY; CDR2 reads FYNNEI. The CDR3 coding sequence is TGTGCCAGCTTTGGGGGGCAGTCTAGCACAGATACGCAGTATTTT. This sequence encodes CASFGGQSSTDTQYF.

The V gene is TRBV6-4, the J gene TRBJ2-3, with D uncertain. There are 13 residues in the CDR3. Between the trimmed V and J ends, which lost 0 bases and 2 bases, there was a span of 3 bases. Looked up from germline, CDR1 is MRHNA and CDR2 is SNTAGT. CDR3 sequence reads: CASSDSDTDTQYF. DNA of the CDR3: TGTGCCAGCAGTGACTCGGACACAGATACGCAGTATTTT.